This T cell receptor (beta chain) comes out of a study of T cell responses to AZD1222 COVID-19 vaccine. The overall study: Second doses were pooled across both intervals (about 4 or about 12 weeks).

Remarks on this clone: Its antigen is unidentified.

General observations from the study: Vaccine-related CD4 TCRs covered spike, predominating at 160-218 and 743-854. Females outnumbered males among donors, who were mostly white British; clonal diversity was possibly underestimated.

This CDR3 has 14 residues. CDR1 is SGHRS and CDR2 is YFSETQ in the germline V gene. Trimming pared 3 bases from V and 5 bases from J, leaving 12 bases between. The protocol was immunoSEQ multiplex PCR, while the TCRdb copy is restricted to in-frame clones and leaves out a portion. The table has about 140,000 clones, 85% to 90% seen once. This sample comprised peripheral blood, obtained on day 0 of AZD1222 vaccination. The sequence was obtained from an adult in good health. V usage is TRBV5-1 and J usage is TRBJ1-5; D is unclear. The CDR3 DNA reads TGCGCCAGCAGCTCGGGAGTTCCGGATCAGCCCCAGCATTTT. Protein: CASSSGVPDQPQHF.